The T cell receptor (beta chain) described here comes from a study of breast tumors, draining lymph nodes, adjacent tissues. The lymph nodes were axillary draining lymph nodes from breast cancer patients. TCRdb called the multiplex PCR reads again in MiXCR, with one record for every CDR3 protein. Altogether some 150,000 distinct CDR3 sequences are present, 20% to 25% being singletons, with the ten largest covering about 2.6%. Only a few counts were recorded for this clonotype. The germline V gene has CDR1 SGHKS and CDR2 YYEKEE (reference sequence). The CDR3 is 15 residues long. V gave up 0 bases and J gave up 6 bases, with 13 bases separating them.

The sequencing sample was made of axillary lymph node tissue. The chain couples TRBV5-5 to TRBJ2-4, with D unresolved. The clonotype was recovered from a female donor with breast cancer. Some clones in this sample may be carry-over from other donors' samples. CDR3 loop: CASSLAVAALNIQYF. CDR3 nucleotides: TGTGCCAGCAGCTTGGCCGTGGCCGCCCTAAACATTCAGTACTTC.